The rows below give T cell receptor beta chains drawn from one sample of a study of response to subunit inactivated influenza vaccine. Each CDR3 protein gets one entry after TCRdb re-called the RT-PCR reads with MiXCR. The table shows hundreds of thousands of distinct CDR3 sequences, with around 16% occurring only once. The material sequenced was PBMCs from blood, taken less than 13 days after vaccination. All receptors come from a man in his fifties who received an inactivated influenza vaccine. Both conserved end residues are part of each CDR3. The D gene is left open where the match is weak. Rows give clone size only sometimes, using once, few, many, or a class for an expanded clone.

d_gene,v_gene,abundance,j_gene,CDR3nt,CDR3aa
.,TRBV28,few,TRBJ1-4,TGTGCCAGCAGTTTATGGCCCGGACAAGGGGAGGGTGAAAAACTGTTTTTT,CASSLWPGQGEGEKLFF
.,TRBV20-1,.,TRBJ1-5,TGCAGTGCTGATCAGGGGACTAGCAATCAGCCCCAGCATTTT,CSADQGTSNQPQHF
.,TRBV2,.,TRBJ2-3,TGTGCCAGCAGTGCCGGGAGAACAGATACGCAGTATTTT,CASSAGRTDTQYF
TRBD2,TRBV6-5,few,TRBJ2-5,TGTGCCAGCAGTTACAAGGGACTAGCAAAACAAGAGACCCAGTACTTC,CASSYKGLAKQETQYF
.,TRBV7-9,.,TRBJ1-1,TGTGCCAGCAGCCTATTTTCGGATGGGACTGAAGCTTTCTTT,CASSLFSDGTEAFF
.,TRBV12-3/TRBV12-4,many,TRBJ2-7,TGTGCCAGCAGTCCTCAGGCTCACTCCTACGAGCAGTACTTC,CASSPQAHSYEQYF
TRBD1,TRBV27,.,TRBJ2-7,TGTGCCAGCAGACGCCCCGGGACAGGGCACTACGAGCAGTACTTC,CASRRPGTGHYEQYF
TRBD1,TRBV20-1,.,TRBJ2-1,TGCAGTGCTCGGGACAGGGGGCATGAGCAGTTCTTC,CSARDRGHEQFF
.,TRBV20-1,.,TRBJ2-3,TGCAGTGCTACTTCTTTGCGACAGGCCAGCACAGATACGCAGTATTTT,CSATSLRQASTDTQYF
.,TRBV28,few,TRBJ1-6,TGTGCCAGCAGTTACCTGGGGGCAGGCTCCTATAATTCACCCCTCCACTTT,CASSYLGAGSYNSPLHF
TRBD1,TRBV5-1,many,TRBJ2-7,TGCGCCAGCAGCTCGACAGGGGAGTCTATCTACGAGCAGTACTTC,CASSSTGESIYEQYF
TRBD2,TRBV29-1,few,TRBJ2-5,TGCAGCGTTGAAGATCTGGCTAGCGGGTTCCAAGAGACCCAGTACTTC,CSVEDLASGFQETQYF
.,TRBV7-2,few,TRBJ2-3,TGTGCCAGCAGTTTAGACTTGTATACGCAGTATTTT,CASSLDLYTQYF
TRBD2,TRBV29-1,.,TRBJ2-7,TGCAGCGTTTCTCCGGGACTAGCGGGAACCGAGCAGTACTTC,CSVSPGLAGTEQYF
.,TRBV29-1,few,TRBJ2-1,TGCAGCGCTGAGGGCCAGCCGGGACTCGGCAGCCCCGATGAGCAGTTCTTC,CSAEGQPGLGSPDEQFF
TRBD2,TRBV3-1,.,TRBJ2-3,TGTGCCAGCAGCCAAGAGAGACTAGCGGGGGGTTTAGATACGCAGTATTTT,CASSQERLAGGLDTQYF
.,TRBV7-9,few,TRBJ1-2,TGTGCCAGCAGCTTAGTCGCCGGGGGGCCGATTGGCTACACCTTC,CASSLVAGGPIGYTF
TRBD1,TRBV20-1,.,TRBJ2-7,TGCAGTGCCCTAGGACAGGGCGAGCTCTACGAGCAGTACTTC,CSALGQGELYEQYF
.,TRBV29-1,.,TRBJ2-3,TGCAGCGTATCACTCGTGGGTACGCAGTATTTT,CSVSLVGTQYF
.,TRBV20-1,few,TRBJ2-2,TGCAGTGCTGAACAGGGAAGGGGGTACACCGGGGAGCTGTTTTTT,CSAEQGRGYTGELFF
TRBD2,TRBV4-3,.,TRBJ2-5,TGCGCCAGCAGCCACTTGCGGGGGGACCAAGAGACCCAGTACTTC,CASSHLRGDQETQYF
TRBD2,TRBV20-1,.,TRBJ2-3,TGCAGTGCTAGAGATGTAGGGACTAGCTCAGATACGCAGTATTTT,CSARDVGTSSDTQYF
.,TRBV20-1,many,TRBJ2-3,TGCAGTGCCCCGTCCCAGGGGACAGATACGCAGTATTTT,CSAPSQGTDTQYF
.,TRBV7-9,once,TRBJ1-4,TGTGCCAGCCAACCTACAGCAACTAATGAAAAACTGTTTTTT,CASQPTATNEKLFF
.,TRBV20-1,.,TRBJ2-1,TGCAGTGCTAGAGGGGGTGGGGACTCCTACAATGAGCAGTTCTTC,CSARGGGDSYNEQFF